Following are 28 T cell receptor beta chains from one sample sequenced in a study of cytomegalovirus exposure and HLA in healthy donors. The assay was immunoSEQ multiplex PCR, and TCRdb's table has in-frame clones only and misses some. The sample carries about 54,000 clones, approximately 89% recorded once. The sequenced sample was PBMCs. The receptor source for this set is a woman under 30 in good health and CMV-seropositive.

This rearrangement joins TRBV6-5 to TRBJ1-2, with 7 bases matching TRBD1. J was trimmed by 8 bases and V by 5 bases; bases with no gene match: 8. Germline V gene lookup returns CDR1 MNHEY and CDR2 SVGAGI. This CDR3 comprises 13 residues. The CDR3 bases are TGTGCCAGCAGTCCCGACAGGGCTCAGGGCTACACCTTC. It codes for CASSPDRAQGYTF.

The chain has TRBV29-1 and TRBJ1-4; no clear D gene. CDR1 and CDR2 (germline): SQVTM, ANQGSEA. CDR3 length: 10 residues. Deletions cut 7 bases from V and 5 bases from J, with 5 bases between. This CDR3 reads CSAKNEKLFF. The CDR3 DNA follows: TGCAGCGCTAAGAATGAAAAACTGTTTTTT.

This chain joins TRBV7-3 and TRBJ1-6, with 7 positions matching TRBD1. CDR3 length: 13 residues. V gave up 8 bases and J gave up 9 bases; unmatched junction bases: 7. Germline V lookup: CDR1 SGHTA, CDR2 FQGTGA. CDR3: CASGTVPSSPLHF. The CDR3 region has the DNA TGTGCCAGCGGGACAGTACCCTCTTCACCCCTCCACTTT.

The chain links TRBV30 to TRBJ2-7, with 9 bases that match TRBD1. This CDR3 is 15 amino acids long. V trimming: 8 bases; J trimming: 3 bases; junction bases outside the gene matches: 14. Germline V CDR1 and CDR2: GTSNPN, SVGIG (reference sequence). The CDR3 loop reads CALRGQGRPYYEQYF. For the CDR3, the DNA is TGTGCCCTTCGCGGACAGGGGCGCCCCTACTACGAGCAGTACTTC.

The rearrangement links TRBV2 to TRBJ1-3; 7 bases align to TRBD1. This CDR3 has 17 residues. Germline CDR1 SNHLY, CDR2 FYNNEI. V dropped 0 bases and J dropped 4; count of bases not matched to a gene: 9. CDR3 sequence: CASSEAKMGTEGNTIYF. As DNA, the CDR3 is TGTGCCAGCAGTGAAGCGAAGATGGGGACAGAGGGAAACACCATATATTTT.

The chain combines TRBV6-5 with TRBJ1-6; D call uncertain. The CDR3 sequence is 15 residues long. CDR1 and CDR2 (germline): MNHEY, SVGAGI. Trimming pared 0 bases from V and 11 bases from J, leaving 14 bases between. CDR3 residues: CASSYSGQKRAPLHF. The CDR3 coding sequence is TGTGCCAGCAGTTACTCGGGCCAGAAGAGAGCACCCCTCCACTTT.

The CDR3 region has the DNA TGTGCCAGCAGTTACTCCTCCATTGGCCCCCTCCACTTT. It specifies CASSYSSIGPLHF. The rearrangement links TRBV6-5 to TRBJ1-6; unclear D gene. This CDR3 is built from 13 residues. The germline V gene encodes CDR1 MNHEY and CDR2 SVGAGI. Deletions cut 0 bases from V and 13 bases from J, with 10 bases between.

The genes are TRBV27 and TRBJ1-5; the match to TRBD1 covers 7 bases. The CDR3 is 16 amino acids. The V segment lost 2 bases and the J segment 6 bases; nucleotides outside the gene matches: 10. The germline V gene encodes CDR1 MNHEY and CDR2 SMNVEV (reference sequence). The CDR3 loop reads CASSLKSPGGLQPQHF. CDR3 DNA sequence: TGTGCCAGCAGTTTAAAATCGCCAGGGGGGCTTCAGCCCCAGCATTTT.

This clone was detected once. The chain couples TRBV30 to TRBJ2-3, with 8 bases that match TRBD2. Per the germline V gene, CDR1 is GTSNPN and CDR2 is SVGIG (reference sequence). With 7 bases clipped from V and 2 bases from J, the junction kept 11 bases outside the gene matches. This CDR3 comprises 15 residues. The CDR3 nucleotides are TGTGCCTCCTCCCTAGGGCGGGGGGCCACAGATACGCAGTATTTT. Encoded protein: CASSLGRGATDTQYF.

The chain joins TRBV11-2 to TRBJ1-3; D remains ambiguous. Trimming cost V 5 bases and J 0 bases, with 8 bases left between them. Per germline, CDR1 SGHAT and CDR2 FQNNGV. The CDR3 has 14 amino acids. The CDR3 nucleotides read TGTGCCAGCAGCCCCACAGCCTCTGGAAACACCATATATTTT. It is translated as CASSPTASGNTIYF.

The genes are TRBV7-9 and TRBJ1-1; 8 bases map to TRBD1. The CDR3 extends over 17 amino acids. The germline V gene encodes CDR1 SEHNR and CDR2 FQNEAQ (reference sequence). The V segment lost 2 bases and the J segment 1 base; nucleotides outside the gene matches: 9. The CDR3 here is CASSLIAGGTRNTEAFF. Written as DNA, the CDR3 is TGTGCCAGCAGCTTAATCGCAGGGGGCACGAGGAACACTGAAGCTTTCTTT. Supplemented by reference TRBV7-9 and TRBJ1-1, the full variable domain reads DTGVSQNPRHKITKRGQNVTFRCDPISEHNRLYWYRQTLGQGPEFLTYFQNEAQLEKSRLLSDRFSAERPKGSFSTLEIQRTEQGDSAMYLCASSLIAGGTRNTEAFFGQGTRLTVV.

DNA of the CDR3: TGTGCCAGCAGCTTAAAACTAGCGGGGGGAATACCCGGGGAGCTGTTTTTT. Protein product: CASSLKLAGGIPGELFF. The V and J genes are TRBV9 and TRBJ2-2; 12 bases align to TRBD2. The CDR3 sequence is 17 residues long. Germline V lookup: CDR1 SGDLS, CDR2 YYNGEE. Germline trimming cut 4 bases from V and 6 bases from J; bases unmatched to any gene: 10.

The chain recombines TRBV15 with TRBJ1-1, with D possibly matching TRBD1 (5 bases). CDR1 and CDR2 (germline): LNHNV, YYDKDF (reference sequence). The CDR3 sequence is 16 residues long. The V and J ends lost 0 bases and 1 base respectively, with 12 bases between them. The CDR3 region has the DNA TGTGCCACCAGCAGAGATTCTGGGGCTTCGAACACTGAAGCTTTCTTT. The encoded protein is CATSRDSGASNTEAFF. The full variable domain, rest sourced from reference TRBV15 and TRBJ1-1, is DAMVIQNPRYQVTQFGKPVTLSCSQTLNHNVMYWYQQKSSQAPKLLFHYYDKDFNNEADTPDNFQSRRPNTSFCFLDIRSPGLGDTAMYLCATSRDSGASNTEAFFGQGTRLTVV.

This rearrangement joins TRBV28 to TRBJ1-2; TRBD1 matches 8 bases. In germline, CDR1 is MDHEN, CDR2 SYDVKM. The CDR3 loop spans 17 amino acids. J was trimmed by 2 bases and V by 6 bases; bases with no gene match: 14. CDR3 region: CASRTTTGVGWNYGYTF. The CDR3 DNA sequence: TGTGCCAGCAGAACAACGACAGGGGTTGGGTGGAACTATGGCTACACCTTC.

This chain connects TRBV7-6 to TRBJ1-4; 8 nucleotides line up with TRBD1. This CDR3 has 15 amino acids. CDR1 is SGHVS and CDR2 is FNYEAQ in the germline V gene. V trimming: 4 bases; J trimming: 2 bases; junction bases outside the gene matches: 3. The DNA of the CDR3 is TGTGCCAGCAGCTACGGACAGGGTACTAATGAAAAACTGTTTTTT. Amino acid sequence: CASSYGQGTNEKLFF.

The chain joins TRBV2 to TRBJ1-5; D not certain. CDR3 length: 14 amino acids. Trimming took 5 bases from V and 6 from J, leaving 14 bases between them. Germline CDR1 and CDR2: SNHLY and FYNNEI. CDR3 DNA sequence: TGTGCCAGCAGTCTGACCCGTGGCGGTCAGCCCCAGCATTTT. Its protein product is CASSLTRGGQPQHF.

The J gene is TRBJ2-7, the V gene TRBV18, with 11 positions matching TRBD2. V trimming: 1 base; J trimming: 7 bases; junction bases outside the gene matches: 6. The germline V gene has CDR1 KGHSH and CDR2 LQKENI. This CDR3 is 15 amino acids long. DNA for the CDR3: TGTGCCAGCTCACCACTTGGTAGCGGGGGGGGTGAGCAGTACTTC. Translation gives CASSPLGSGGGEQYF.

The rearrangement uses TRBV18 and TRBJ1-1; no clear D gene. Trimming pared 5 bases from V and 5 bases from J, leaving 12 bases between. In germline, CDR1 is KGHSH, CDR2 LQKENI. The CDR3 is made up of 13 amino acids. The CDR3 DNA is TGTGCCAGCTCAGAGGGTACGGGGACTGAAGCTTTCTTT. Residues: CASSEGTGTEAFF.

CDR3 sequence: CASSASGTSRETQYF. CDR3 in DNA: TGTGCCAGCAGTGCCTCCGGGACTAGCAGAGAGACCCAGTACTTC. The J gene is TRBJ2-5, the V gene TRBV6-6; 9 positions match TRBD2. The CDR3 has 15 amino acids. CDR1 is MNHNY and CDR2 is SVGAGI in the germline V gene (reference sequence). J lost 4 bases, V lost 5 bases, and 8 bases had no gene match.

The V and J genes are TRBV27 and TRBJ2-1, with unresolved D. The CDR3 extends over 17 amino acids. In germline, CDR1 is MNHEY, CDR2 SMNVEV (reference sequence). V lost 2 bases and J lost 0, with 14 bases in between. CDR3 amino acids: CASSLSSSVSSYNEQFF. As DNA, the CDR3 is TGTGCCAGCAGTTTAAGTTCATCCGTTAGCTCCTACAATGAGCAGTTCTTC.

The chain joins TRBV21-1 to TRBJ1-5; TRBD1 is the table's D call, not checked against the DNA. TRBV21-1 is given as a pseudogene. The CDR3 is 13 residues long. The CDR3 sequence: CASRPDTNQPQHF. CDR3 DNA sequence: TGTGCCAGCAGACCCGACACCAATCAGCCCCAGCATTTT.

The CDR3 DNA sequence: TGTGCCAGCAGCTTAGGAAGCGGGGTAACGCAGTTCTTC. This encodes CASSLGSGVTQFF. The rearrangement uses TRBV7-9 and TRBJ2-1; 7 bases agree with TRBD2. This CDR3 is 13 amino acids long. The V gene end was trimmed by 1 base and the J gene end by 12 bases; junction bases not matched to a gene: 6. Germline-derived CDR1 and CDR2 are SEHNR and FQNEAQ (reference sequence).

This clone was detected only a few times. The genes are TRBV6-5 and TRBJ1-2; D is possibly TRBD1 (6 bases). This CDR3 spans 14 amino acids. The ends were cut back, 0 bases at V and 6 bases at J, with 11 bases in the middle. Germline V lookup: CDR1 MNHEY, CDR2 SVGAGI. The CDR3 spells CASSYSRTANGYTF. The CDR3 DNA reads as TGTGCCAGCAGTTACTCGCGGACAGCTAATGGCTACACCTTC.

This chain connects TRBV5-4 to TRBJ2-6; the D gene is possibly TRBD2 (6 bases). V lost 0 bases to trimming and J lost 12 bases, with 16 bases between them. This CDR3 is 15 amino acids long. Germline V CDR1 and CDR2: SGHNT, YYREEE (reference sequence). The CDR3 loop reads CASSLVGSSAGVLTF. The CDR3 DNA reads TGTGCCAGCAGCTTGGTCGGCTCTAGCGCTGGCGTCCTGACTTTC.

V and J are TRBV30 and TRBJ2-7, with 9 bases matching TRBD1. Trimming took 0 bases from V and 1 from J; bases not matched to a gene: 4. The CDR3 covers 15 residues. CDR1 and CDR2 (germline): GTSNPN, SVGIG (reference sequence). The CDR3 DNA follows: TGTGCCTGGAGTGTAGGGACAGGGTATTCCTACGAGCAGTACTTC. The encoded protein is CAWSVGTGYSYEQYF. The full variable domain, rest sourced from reference TRBV30 and TRBJ2-7, is SQTIHQWPATLVQPVGSPLSLECTVEGTSNPNLYWYRQAAGRGLQLLFYSVGIGQISSEVPQNLSASRPQDRQFILSSKKLLLSDSGFYLCAWSVGTGYSYEQYFGPGTRLTVT.

The gene calls are TRBV5-4 and TRBJ2-7; TRBD2 might be the D (7 bases). CDR1 and CDR2 (germline): SGHNT, YYREEE (reference sequence). The CDR3 totals 14 residues. V dropped 5 bases and J dropped 5 bases, with 17 bases sitting between them. The CDR3 protein is CASRGIPGGHEQYF. For the CDR3, the DNA is TGTGCCAGCAGGGGAATACCGGGGGGCCACGAGCAGTACTTC. The whole variable domain, filled in from reference TRBV5-4 and TRBJ2-7, reads ETGVTQSPTHLIKTRGQQVTLRCSSQSGHNTVSWYQQALGQGPQFIFQYYREEENGRGNFPPRFSGLQFPNYSSELNVNALELDDSALYLCASRGIPGGHEQYFGPGTRLTVT.

The V and J genes are TRBV9 and TRBJ1-6, with D hard to call. With 0 bases removed from V and 8 bases from J, the gap between germline ends came to 6 bases. There are 13 residues in the CDR3. CDR1 and CDR2 from the germline V gene are SGDLS and YYNGEE. CDR3 amino acids: CASSVGLDSPLHF. In DNA form, the CDR3 reads TGTGCCAGCAGCGTAGGATTAGATTCACCCCTCCACTTT.

The CDR3 DNA reads as TGTGCCAGCAGTTATTTAGGAGGAAATTCACCCCTCCACTTT. Translation gives CASSYLGGNSPLHF. This chain uses TRBV2 with TRBJ1-6; no firm D call. CDR3 size: 14 residues. The germline CDR1 and CDR2 sequences are SNHLY and FYNNEI. V lost 5 bases and J lost 7, with 12 bases in between.